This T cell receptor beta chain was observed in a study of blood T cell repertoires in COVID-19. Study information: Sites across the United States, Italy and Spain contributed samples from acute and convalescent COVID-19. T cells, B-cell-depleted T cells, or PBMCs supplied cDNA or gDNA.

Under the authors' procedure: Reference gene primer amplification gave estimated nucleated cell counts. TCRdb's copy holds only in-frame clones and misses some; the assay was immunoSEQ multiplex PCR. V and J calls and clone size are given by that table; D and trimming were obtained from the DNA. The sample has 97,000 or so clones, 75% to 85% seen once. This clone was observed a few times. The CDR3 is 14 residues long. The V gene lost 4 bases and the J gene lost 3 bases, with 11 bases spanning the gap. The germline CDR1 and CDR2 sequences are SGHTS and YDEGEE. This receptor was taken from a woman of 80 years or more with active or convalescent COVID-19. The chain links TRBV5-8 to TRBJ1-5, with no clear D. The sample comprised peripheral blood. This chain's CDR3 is CASSTRVPNQPQHF. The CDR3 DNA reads TGTGCCAGCAGCACCCGGGTCCCCAATCAGCCCCAGCATTTT. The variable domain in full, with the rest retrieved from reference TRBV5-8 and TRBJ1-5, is EAGVTQSPTHLIKTRGQQATLRCSPISGHTSVYWYQQALGLGLQFLLWYDEGEERNRGNFPPRFSGRQFPNYSSELNVNALELEDSALYLCASSTRVPNQPQHFGDGTRLSIL.